The following is a T cell receptor beta chain sequence with its context. Original processing methods: Amplification with reference gene primers provided the estimates of nucleated cell counts. Here immunoSEQ multiplex PCR was the method, and the copy in TCRdb shows in-frame clones only, minus some. That table supplies the V and J calls and clone size; D and trimming were determined from the DNA. The data show approximately 61,000 clones, approximately 80% seen once. This sample is part of a study of blood T cell repertoires in COVID-19. Whole-study context: PBMCs, B-cell-depleted T cells, or T cells were the source of the cDNA or gDNA that made up the material.

Germline trimming cut 3 bases from V and 3 bases from J; bases unmatched to any gene: 6. CDR3 size: 14 residues. CDR1 is DFQATT and CDR2 is SNEGSKA in the germline V gene (reference sequence). The chain has TRBV20-1 and TRBJ1-2; the match to TRBD1 covers 8 bases. This clonotype was sampled from a man in his sixties or seventies with acute or convalescent COVID-19. The sequenced sample consisted of peripheral blood. The CDR3 region is CSASPPTGDYGYTF. CDR3 nucleotide sequence: TGCAGTGCTAGTCCCCCGACAGGGGACTATGGCTACACCTTC.